This note documents a single TCR beta chain sequence. What this receptor recognizes is not known. Per-nucleotide qualities are absent, and no much larger clonotype sits a single base away. In the germline V gene, CDR1 corresponds to MNHEY and CDR2 to SVGAGI. At the junction V is shortened by 6 bases and J by 3 bases; bases outside the gene matches: 10. From the cysteine through the phenylalanine, the CDR3 covers 15 amino acids. The read is trimmed to its CDR3 DNA, 45 bases read in frame from base 1. The sample originates from a study of T-cell memory formation after mild COVID-19 (dated by TCRdb to the early 2020s). Study-wide context: TCR sequence clusters from the two donors were found to be largely donor specific. Two young, previously healthy adult volunteers made up the cohort, one male and one female. T-cell clones expanding and contracting after mild COVID-19 in two donors were tracked by longitudinal TCRalpha and TCRbeta repertoire sequencing. Broader findings and caveats from the paper: SARS-CoV-2 specificity was not confirmed for the second-wave clones peaking on day 37. Contracting CD4+ clones were located mainly in the CM and EM memory subsets, whereas CD8+ clones were found to be enriched in EMRA. Clones that contracted from day 15 to 85 showed balanced CD4/CD8 phenotypes, whereas a second wave of clones that expanded from day 15 to 37 leaned towards CD4+. Some responding clones were found in pre-infection memory, which suggests that pre-existing cross-reactive memory T cells took part in the SARS-CoV-2 response. The study covered only a couple of mild cases, and larger cohorts including severe cases with pre-infection samples were considered necessary.

Ficoll-Paque density gradient centrifugation was the method used to isolate PBMCs. Sequencing used an Illumina NovaSeq 6000. Using 5'RACE with constant-segment primers, TCRalpha and TCRbeta cDNA libraries were constructed, with sample barcodes and unique molecular identifiers added in the process. RNA was extracted from every sample with Trizol reagent. Libraries were amplified in two PCR steps, with a second sample barcode and Illumina TruSeq adapters added in the second step. Sequencing of the libraries was done on an Illumina NovaSeq, producing 2 x 150 bp paired-end reads. Per the authors' processing: Reads were demultiplexed and collapsed into UMI-guided consensus sequences with migec v1.2.7. Using mixcr v2.1.11, the UMI consensuses were aligned to TRA and TRB V and J templates and assembled into clonotypes. A clonotype was counted as expanded or contracted only if both edgeR and NoisET called the change significant, with noise models trained on biological replicates. edgeR calls used a false discovery rate-adjusted p below 0.01 and a log2 fold-change threshold of 1. PCA with hierarchical clustering of max-normalized trajectories of the 1000 most abundant clonotypes was used as exploratory dynamics analysis. The CD4 or CD8 phenotype of responding clones was assigned using the separately sequenced CD4+ and CD8+ repertoires. Using fastp trimming at Q25 and MiXCR clonotype assembly, TCRdb reanalyzed the public sequencing data and kept in-frame beta chains. Under each unique CDR3 protein, matching rows form one entry showing the most common genes and DNA. The V and J calls follow TCRdb's processing rather than the paper's. Here the sample has about 160,000 distinct CDR3 sequences; around 30% occur a single time. The top ten clonotypes cover about 12% of the sample.

The clonotype was recovered from an adult woman who had mild COVID-19 (a few samples of this study predate the infection). The sample titles of this study are shuffled in the database, so cell type and time point are left out; the donor was told from shared clones. The sequencing sample was made of PBMCs or a T cell subset sorted from them (not recorded which). This receptor chain uses TRBV6-5 and TRBJ2-7; TRBD2 aligns with 8 central bases. The base sequence is TGTGCCAGCAGCTCCCCGGCGCGGGAGGTCTACGAGCAGTACTTC. It specifies CASSSPAREVYEQYF.